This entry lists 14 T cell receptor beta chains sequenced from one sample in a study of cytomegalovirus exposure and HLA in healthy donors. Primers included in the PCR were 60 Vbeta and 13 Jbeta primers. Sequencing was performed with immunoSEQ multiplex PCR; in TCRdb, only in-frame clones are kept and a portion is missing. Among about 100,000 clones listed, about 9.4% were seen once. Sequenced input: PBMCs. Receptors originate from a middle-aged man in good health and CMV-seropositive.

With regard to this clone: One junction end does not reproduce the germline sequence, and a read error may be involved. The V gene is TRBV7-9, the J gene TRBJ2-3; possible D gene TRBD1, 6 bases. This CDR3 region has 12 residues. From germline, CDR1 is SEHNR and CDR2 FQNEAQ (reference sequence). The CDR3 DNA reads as TGTGCAAGCAGCTTATGGACAGATAAGCAGTATTTT. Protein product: CASSLWTDKQYF.

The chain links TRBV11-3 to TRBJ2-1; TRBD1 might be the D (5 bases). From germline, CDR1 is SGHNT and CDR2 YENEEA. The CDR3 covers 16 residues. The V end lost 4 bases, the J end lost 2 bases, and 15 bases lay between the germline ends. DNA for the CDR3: TGTGCCAGCAGCTCGAGCTGGACACCCCCCTACAATGAGCAGTTCTTC. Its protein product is CASSSSWTPPYNEQFF. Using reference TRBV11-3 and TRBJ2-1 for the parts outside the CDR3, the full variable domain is EAGVVQSPRYKIIEKKQPVAFWCNPISGHNTLYWYLQNLGQGPELLIRYENEEAVDDSQLPKDRFSAERLKGVDSTLKIQPAELGDSAVYLCASSSSWTPPYNEQFFGPGTRLTVL.

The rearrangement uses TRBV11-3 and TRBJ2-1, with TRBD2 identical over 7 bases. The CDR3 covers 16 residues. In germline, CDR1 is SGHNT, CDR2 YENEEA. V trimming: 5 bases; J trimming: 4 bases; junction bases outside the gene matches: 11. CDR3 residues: CASSTYWSGTYNEQFF. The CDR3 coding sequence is TGTGCCAGCAGCACCTACTGGAGCGGGACTTACAATGAGCAGTTCTTC.

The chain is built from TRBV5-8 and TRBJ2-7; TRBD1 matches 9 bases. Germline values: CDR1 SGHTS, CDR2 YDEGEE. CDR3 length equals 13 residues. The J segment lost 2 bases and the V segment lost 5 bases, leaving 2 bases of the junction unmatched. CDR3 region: CASSYRGPYEQYF. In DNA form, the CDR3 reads TGTGCCAGCAGTTACAGGGGGCCCTACGAGCAGTACTTC.

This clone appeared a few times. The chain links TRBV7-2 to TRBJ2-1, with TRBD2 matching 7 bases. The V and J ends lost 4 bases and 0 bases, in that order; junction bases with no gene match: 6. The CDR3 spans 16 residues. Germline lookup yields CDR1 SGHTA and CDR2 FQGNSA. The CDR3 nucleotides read TGTGCCAGCAGCTCTGGCGGGAGTCTCTCCTACAATGAGCAGTTCTTC. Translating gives CASSSGGSLSYNEQFF. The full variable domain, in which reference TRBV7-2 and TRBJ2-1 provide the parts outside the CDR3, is GAGVSQSPSNKVTEKGKDVELRCDPISGHTALYWYRQSLGQGLEFLIYFQGNSAPDKSGLPSDRFSAERTGGSVSTLTIQRTQQEDSAVYLCASSSGGSLSYNEQFFGPGTRLTVL.

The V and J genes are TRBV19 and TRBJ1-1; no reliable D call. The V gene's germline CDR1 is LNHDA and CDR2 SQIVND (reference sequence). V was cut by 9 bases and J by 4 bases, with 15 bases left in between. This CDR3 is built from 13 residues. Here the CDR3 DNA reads TGTGCCAGCTGTGTGACGGGTGGCACTGAAGCTTTCTTT. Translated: CASCVTGGTEAFF.

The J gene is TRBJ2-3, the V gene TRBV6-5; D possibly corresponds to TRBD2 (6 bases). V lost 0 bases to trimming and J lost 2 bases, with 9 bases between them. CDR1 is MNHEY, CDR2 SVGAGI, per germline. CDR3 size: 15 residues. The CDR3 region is CASSYSTGLTDTQYF. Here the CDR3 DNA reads TGTGCCAGCAGTTACTCAACGGGACTCACAGATACGCAGTATTTT.

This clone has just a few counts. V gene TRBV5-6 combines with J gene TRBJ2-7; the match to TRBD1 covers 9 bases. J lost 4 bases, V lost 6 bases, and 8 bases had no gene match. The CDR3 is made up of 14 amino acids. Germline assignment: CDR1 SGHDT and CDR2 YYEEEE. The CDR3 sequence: CASTPGQGYYEQYF. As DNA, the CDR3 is TGTGCCAGCACCCCGGGACAGGGATATTACGAGCAGTACTTC.

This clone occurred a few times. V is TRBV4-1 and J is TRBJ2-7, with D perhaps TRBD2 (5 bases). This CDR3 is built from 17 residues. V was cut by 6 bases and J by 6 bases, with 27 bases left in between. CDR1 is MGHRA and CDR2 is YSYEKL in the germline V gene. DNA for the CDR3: TGCGCCAGCAGTCAAAGCGGTGAGGACTCCTTTTCTTTCGAGCAGTACTTC. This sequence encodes CASSQSGEDSFSFEQYF.

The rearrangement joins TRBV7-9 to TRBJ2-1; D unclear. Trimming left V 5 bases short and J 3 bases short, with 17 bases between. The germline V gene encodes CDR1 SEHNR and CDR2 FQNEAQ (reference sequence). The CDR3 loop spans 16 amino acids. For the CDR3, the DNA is TGTGCCAGCAGCCCCCCACCCCTACTGCTCTACAATGAGCAGTTCTTC. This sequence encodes CASSPPPLLLYNEQFF.

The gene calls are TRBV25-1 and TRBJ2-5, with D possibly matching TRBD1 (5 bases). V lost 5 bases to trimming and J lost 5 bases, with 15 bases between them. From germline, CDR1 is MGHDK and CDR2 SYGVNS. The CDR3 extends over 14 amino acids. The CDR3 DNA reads TGTGCCAGCAGTAATTTAGGGGATTGGGAGACCCAGTACTTC. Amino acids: CASSNLGDWETQYF.

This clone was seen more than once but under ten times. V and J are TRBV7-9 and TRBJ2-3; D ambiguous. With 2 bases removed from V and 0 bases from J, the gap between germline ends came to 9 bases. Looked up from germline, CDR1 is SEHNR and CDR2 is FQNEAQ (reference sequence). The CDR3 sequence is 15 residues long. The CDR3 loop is CASSLLVSSTDTQYF. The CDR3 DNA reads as TGTGCCAGCAGCTTATTGGTCAGTAGCACAGATACGCAGTATTTT.

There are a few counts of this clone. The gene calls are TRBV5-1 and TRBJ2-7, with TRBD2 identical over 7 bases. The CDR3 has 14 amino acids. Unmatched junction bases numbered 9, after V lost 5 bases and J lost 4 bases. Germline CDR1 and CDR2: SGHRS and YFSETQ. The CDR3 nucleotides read TGCGCCAGCAGACCGGGAGGAGCTTCTTACGAGCAGTACTTC. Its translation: CASRPGGASYEQYF.

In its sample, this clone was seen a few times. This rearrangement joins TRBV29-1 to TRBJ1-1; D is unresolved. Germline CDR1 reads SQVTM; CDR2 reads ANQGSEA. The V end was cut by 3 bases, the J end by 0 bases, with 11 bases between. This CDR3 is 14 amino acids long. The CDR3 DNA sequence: TGCAGCGTTGATAGAACCGAAATGAACACTGAAGCTTTCTTT. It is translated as CSVDRTEMNTEAFF.